The text below deals with one T cell receptor (beta chain). Its binding antigen is unknown. Per-base quality was not reported, and no clone a single base away is much larger than it. The sample is drawn from a study of blood T cell repertoires in COVID-19 (dated by TCRdb to 2019 to 2021). Regarding the research as a whole: The collaborator samples originated in the United States, Italy and Spain and spanned the acute and convalescent phases of COVID-19. The material from the prospective study consisted of cDNA or gDNA derived from T cells, B-cell-depleted T cells, or PBMCs. The dataset comprised deeply sampled blood TCRbeta repertoires from subjects exposed to, actively infected with, or recovered from COVID-19. The repertoires were released in a freely available public database meant as a resource for research on the immune response to SARS-CoV-2. The samples were drawn from two sources: the first 160 participants of the ongoing ImmuneRACE study, and 1,000 to 1,500 subjects contributed by 6 global collaborators. The sample metadata nearly always contained a de-identified subject ID, COVID-19 status, age in years and sex. HLA class I and class II types, where available, came from metadata supplied by the sample provider rather than from assay-based typing.

Participants in the prospective study were aged roughly 18 to 100 years, lived in about two dozen United States geographic areas, and enrolled through a virtual design. Cohort assignment in the prospective study relied on participant-reported clinical history from a screening survey and a study questionnaire. Recovered participants in ImmuneRACE Cohort 3 were defined by two consecutive negative NP/OP PCR tests, clearance by a healthcare professional, or resolution of symptoms. Mobile phlebotomists in the prospective study collected whole blood, serum and a nasopharyngeal or oropharyngeal swab from every participant. Additional blood draws and questionnaires over an approximately two-month period could optionally be provided by prospective study participants. Before DNA extraction, prospective study blood samples were shipped either frozen or at room temperature. The full study reports these points: The quantity of clinical and demographic metadata differed by source and by participant and was supplied without curation.

TCRbeta CDR3 regions were amplified from genomic DNA using the immunoSEQ Assay, a bias-controlled multiplex PCR. The authors' pipeline ran thus. Within the assay, amplification of reference gene primers was used to estimate how many nucleated cells each sample contained. Sequence reads were collapsed and filtered to measure the absolute abundance of every unique TCRbeta CDR3 rearrangement. Productive Simpson clonality was computed per sample as the square root of Simpson's diversity index over productive rearrangements. The clones in this table, taken by TCRdb from immuneACCESS, are in-frame only. Not every clone is retained; where verified, under half of the shortfall comes from an unresolved V gene, and the cause of the rest is unknown. V, J and clone size were drawn from that table, and D and trimming were deduced from the DNA. This sample has 250,000 to 300,000 clones in its table, and around 89% of those were observed once. Approximately 9% of the sample rests with the top ten.

Sequencing used PBMCs or T cells enriched from blood (not recorded which). This sequence was found in a man aged 35 to 55 who had recovered from COVID-19.

The CDR3 protein is CASSGQGLTNYGYTF. The DNA is as follows: TGTGCCAGCAGCGGACAGGGCCTTACTAACTATGGCTACACCTTC. The chain employs TRBV6-2 or TRBV6-3 and TRBJ1-2, and TRBD1 aligns with 8 junction nucleotides. CDR1 and CDR2 (MNHEY, SVGEGT) derive from the germline V gene. The CDR3 runs 15 amino acids, cysteine and phenylalanine included. The read is trimmed to its CDR3 DNA, 45 bases read in frame from base 1. Germline trimming amounts to 6 bases on V and 0 bases on J, with 6 as the count of junction bases outside the gene matches.